A selection of T cell receptor beta chains follows, all from one sample in a study of shared clonotypes between healthy human individuals. Sequenced by immunoSEQ multiplex PCR; TCRdb stores in-frame clones only, minus some. The table has about 2.2 million clones, around 93% seen once. Specimen: naive CD8+ T cells from PBMCs. These receptors came from a man aged 18 to 29 in good health. Some clones in this sample may be carry-over from other donors' samples. The CDR3 runs from the conserved cysteine through the conserved F or W. D genes are given only for firm matches. Clone size, where shown, is once, few, many, or a class for clones that have expanded.

clone size: .; D gene: .; J gene: TRBJ2-3; V gene: TRBV27; CDR3 protein: CASSTEFASQPTQYF; CDR3 DNA: TGTGCCAGCAGCACGGAATTCGCCTCACAGCCTACGCAGTATTTT
clone size: .; D gene: TRBD2; J gene: TRBJ2-1; V gene: TRBV9; CDR3 protein: CASSVSGGRDEQFF; CDR3 DNA: TGTGCCAGCAGCGTTAGCGGGGGCCGGGATGAGCAGTTCTTC
clone size: .; D gene: .; J gene: TRBJ2-7; V gene: TRBV29-1; CDR3 protein: CSAVYPRDQREQYF; CDR3 DNA: TGCAGCGCAGTATATCCCCGGGACCAGAGGGAGCAGTACTTC
clone size: .; D gene: .; J gene: TRBJ1-5; V gene: TRBV11-2; CDR3 protein: CASSSSGRMLWQPQHF; CDR3 DNA: TGTGCCAGCAGCTCCTCAGGACGGATGCTTTGGCAGCCCCAGCATTTT
clone size: .; D gene: .; J gene: TRBJ2-1; V gene: TRBV28; CDR3 protein: CASSLGQTYNEQFF; CDR3 DNA: TGTGCCAGCAGTTTAGGACAGACATACAATGAGCAGTTCTTC
clone size: .; D gene: .; J gene: TRBJ2-7; V gene: TRBV6-1; CDR3 protein: CASSDLGDNSYEQYF; CDR3 DNA: TGTGCCAGCAGTGACCTCGGGGACAATTCCTACGAGCAGTACTTC
clone size: .; D gene: .; J gene: TRBJ2-1; V gene: TRBV6-1; CDR3 protein: CASSVQGSSYNEQFF; CDR3 DNA: TGTGCCAGCAGCGTACAGGGATCAAGTTACAATGAGCAGTTCTTC
clone size: .; D gene: .; J gene: TRBJ1-1; V gene: TRBV27; CDR3 protein: CASSPGLRNTEAFF; CDR3 DNA: TGTGCCAGCAGTCCGGGACTAAGAAACACTGAAGCTTTCTTT
clone size: .; D gene: .; J gene: TRBJ1-1; V gene: TRBV9; CDR3 protein: CASSLQTNTEAFF; CDR3 DNA: TGTGCCAGCAGCTTGCAGACGAACACTGAAGCTTTCTTT
clone size: .; D gene: .; J gene: TRBJ2-7; V gene: TRBV27; CDR3 protein: CASSFRGYEQYF; CDR3 DNA: TGTGCCAGCAGTTTTAGGGGCTACGAGCAGTACTTC
clone size: .; D gene: .; J gene: TRBJ1-1; V gene: TRBV9; CDR3 protein: CASTFGAGNTEAFF; CDR3 DNA: TGTGCCAGCACATTTGGGGCAGGGAACACTGAAGCTTTCTTT
clone size: .; D gene: .; J gene: TRBJ1-1; V gene: TRBV6-5; CDR3 protein: CASSYIGGVEAFF; CDR3 DNA: TGTGCCAGCAGTTATATAGGAGGAGTCGAAGCTTTCTTT
clone size: .; D gene: .; J gene: TRBJ2-2; V gene: TRBV9; CDR3 protein: CASRSRGGNTGELFF; CDR3 DNA: TGTGCCAGCCGGTCGAGGGGCGGGAACACCGGGGAGCTGTTTTTT
clone size: .; D gene: .; J gene: TRBJ2-3; V gene: TRBV4-3; CDR3 protein: CASSQVVTPRADTQYF; CDR3 DNA: TGCGCCAGCAGCCAAGTCGTGACTCCCAGGGCAGATACGCAGTATTTT
clone size: .; D gene: .; J gene: TRBJ1-1; V gene: TRBV7-9; CDR3 protein: CASSLGAGAEHERNTEAFF; CDR3 DNA: TGTGCCAGCAGCTTAGGGGCAGGGGCCGAACATGAAAGAAACACTGAAGCTTTCTTT
clone size: .; D gene: .; J gene: TRBJ2-7; V gene: TRBV29-1; CDR3 protein: CSARDGSYEQYF; CDR3 DNA: TGCAGCGCAAGGGACGGCTCCTACGAGCAGTACTTC
clone size: .; D gene: .; J gene: TRBJ2-2; V gene: TRBV18; CDR3 protein: CASSPEPTGELFF; CDR3 DNA: TGTGCCAGCTCACCGGAACCCACCGGGGAGCTGTTTTTT
clone size: few; D gene: .; J gene: TRBJ1-2; V gene: TRBV9; CDR3 protein: CASSLGQRTTHEGYTF; CDR3 DNA: TGTGCCAGCAGCTTAGGACAGCGCACCACCCACGAGGGCTACACCTTC
clone size: .; D gene: .; J gene: TRBJ1-2; V gene: TRBV7-9; CDR3 protein: CASSPPGGLGGYTF; CDR3 DNA: TGTGCCAGCAGCCCCCCCGGCGGCCTGGGAGGCTACACCTTC
clone size: .; D gene: TRBD1; J gene: TRBJ1-1; V gene: TRBV27; CDR3 protein: CASSSTGRGTEAFF; CDR3 DNA: TGTGCCAGCAGTTCGACAGGGAGGGGCACTGAAGCTTTCTTT
clone size: .; D gene: .; J gene: TRBJ2-3; V gene: TRBV7-9; CDR3 protein: CASSSPPGRTDTQYF; CDR3 DNA: TGTGCCAGCAGCTCTCCTCCGGGAAGAACAGATACGCAGTATTTT
clone size: .; D gene: .; J gene: TRBJ1-1; V gene: TRBV19; CDR3 protein: CASSIWKMNTEAFF; CDR3 DNA: TGTGCCAGTAGTATATGGAAGATGAACACTGAAGCTTTCTTT
clone size: once; D gene: .; J gene: TRBJ1-1; V gene: TRBV19; CDR3 protein: CASKWGGTEAFF; CDR3 DNA: TGTGCCAGTAAGTGGGGTGGGACTGAAGCTTTCTTT
clone size: few; D gene: TRBD1; J gene: TRBJ1-1; V gene: TRBV19; CDR3 protein: CASSIGTGGEAFF; CDR3 DNA: TGTGCCAGTTCCATCGGGACAGGCGGTGAAGCTTTCTTT
clone size: few; D gene: .; J gene: TRBJ1-1; V gene: TRBV9; CDR3 protein: CASSVRETEAFF; CDR3 DNA: TGTGCCAGCAGCGTAAGGGAAACTGAAGCTTTCTTT
clone size: .; D gene: .; J gene: TRBJ1-5; V gene: TRBV19; CDR3 protein: CASSITPGPQHF; CDR3 DNA: TGTGCCAGTAGTATCACCCCGGGGCCCCAGCATTTT
clone size: .; D gene: .; J gene: TRBJ2-3; V gene: TRBV9; CDR3 protein: CASSVVQRALESEQYF; CDR3 DNA: TGTGCCAGCAGCGTAGTACAGCGAGCCCTAGAGAGTGAGCAGTATTTT
clone size: .; D gene: TRBD2; J gene: TRBJ2-1; V gene: TRBV15; CDR3 protein: CATSSGLAGYNGQFF; CDR3 DNA: TGTGCCACCAGCAGCGGGCTAGCGGGGTACAATGGGCAGTTCTTC
clone size: .; D gene: .; J gene: TRBJ1-1; V gene: TRBV5-6; CDR3 protein: CASSLGSGTEAFF; CDR3 DNA: TGTGCCAGCAGCTTGGGGTCAGGGACTGAAGCTTTCTTT
clone size: .; D gene: TRBD1; J gene: TRBJ2-7; V gene: TRBV11-2; CDR3 protein: CASSHLDRGRTYEQYF; CDR3 DNA: TGTGCCAGCAGCCACCTAGACAGGGGGAGGACCTACGAGCAGTACTTC
clone size: once; D gene: TRBD2; J gene: TRBJ2-2; V gene: TRBV4-1; CDR3 protein: CASSQVGGLEHTGELFF; CDR3 DNA: TGCGCCAGCAGCCAAGTGGGTGGACTAGAGCACACCGGGGAGCTGTTTTTT
clone size: once; D gene: .; J gene: TRBJ2-7; V gene: TRBV6-4; CDR3 protein: CASSDSIRGEQYF; CDR3 DNA: TGTGCCAGCAGTGACTCGATTCGGGGCGAGCAGTACTTC
clone size: .; D gene: .; J gene: TRBJ2-2; V gene: TRBV7-9; CDR3 protein: CASSSLTGRDTGELFF; CDR3 DNA: TGTGCCAGCAGCTCACTAACGGGCAGGGACACCGGGGAGCTGTTTTTT
clone size: .; D gene: .; J gene: TRBJ2-2; V gene: TRBV4-1; CDR3 protein: CASSVALAATGELFF; CDR3 DNA: TGCGCCAGCAGCGTTGCCTTAGCAGCCACCGGGGAGCTGTTTTTT
clone size: .; D gene: .; J gene: TRBJ1-3; V gene: TRBV27; CDR3 protein: CASSQIGVGMGNTIYF; CDR3 DNA: TGTGCCAGCAGTCAGATAGGGGTTGGTATGGGAAACACCATATATTTT
clone size: .; D gene: .; J gene: TRBJ2-7; V gene: TRBV9; CDR3 protein: CASSGGGNSYEQYF; CDR3 DNA: TGTGCCTCCTCCGGGGGCGGGAACTCCTACGAGCAGTACTTC
clone size: .; D gene: TRBD2; J gene: TRBJ2-2; V gene: TRBV6-1; CDR3 protein: CASSELLGLAGEDTGELFF; CDR3 DNA: TGTGCCAGCAGTGAGCTTCTAGGACTAGCGGGAGAGGACACCGGGGAGCTGTTTTTT
clone size: .; D gene: .; J gene: TRBJ2-7; V gene: TRBV5-1; CDR3 protein: CASRSTQGGVHEQYF; CDR3 DNA: TGCGCCAGCAGATCCACGCAGGGTGGCGTCCACGAGCAGTACTTC
clone size: .; D gene: .; J gene: TRBJ2-5; V gene: TRBV28; CDR3 protein: CACQPLGGRSLETQYF; CDR3 DNA: TGTGCCTGTCAGCCCTTAGGAGGGCGTTCGTTGGAGACCCAGTACTTC
clone size: .; D gene: TRBD1; J gene: TRBJ1-1; V gene: TRBV28; CDR3 protein: CASSLGQGYRTEAFF; CDR3 DNA: TGTGCCAGCAGTCTTGGACAGGGGTATAGAACTGAAGCTTTCTTT
clone size: .; D gene: TRBD1; J gene: TRBJ1-4; V gene: TRBV7-2; CDR3 protein: CASSLGDRVDEKLFF; CDR3 DNA: TGTGCCAGCAGCTTAGGGGACAGGGTAGATGAAAAACTGTTTTTT
clone size: .; D gene: .; J gene: TRBJ2-7; V gene: TRBV27; CDR3 protein: CASSRQTGTNAYEQYF; CDR3 DNA: TGTGCCAGCAGCCGTCAGACCGGGACCAACGCGTACGAGCAGTACTTC
clone size: .; D gene: .; J gene: TRBJ2-7; V gene: TRBV5-1; CDR3 protein: CASSLAQGFSHEQYF; CDR3 DNA: TGCGCCAGCAGCTTGGCTCAGGGCTTTAGCCACGAGCAGTACTTC
clone size: once; D gene: TRBD1; J gene: TRBJ1-4; V gene: TRBV6-6; CDR3 protein: CASSYRDRTNEKLFF; CDR3 DNA: TGTGCCAGCAGTTACAGGGACAGAACTAATGAAAAACTGTTTTTT
clone size: .; D gene: .; J gene: TRBJ2-7; V gene: TRBV7-2; CDR3 protein: CASSLVGSAYEQYF; CDR3 DNA: TGTGCCAGCAGCTTAGTGGGCTCAGCCTACGAGCAGTACTTC
clone size: .; D gene: TRBD2; J gene: TRBJ2-5; V gene: TRBV28; CDR3 protein: CASSLLAGGPLETQYF; CDR3 DNA: TGTGCCAGCAGTTTACTAGCGGGAGGGCCTTTGGAGACCCAGTACTTC
clone size: .; D gene: TRBD2; J gene: TRBJ2-4; V gene: TRBV27; CDR3 protein: CASSRGTSGRNIQYF; CDR3 DNA: TGTGCCAGCAGTCGAGGGACTAGCGGGAGAAACATTCAGTACTTC
clone size: .; D gene: .; J gene: TRBJ1-3; V gene: TRBV27; CDR3 protein: CASSLSGAGNTIYF; CDR3 DNA: TGTGCCAGCAGTTTATCGGGGGCTGGAAACACCATATATTTT
clone size: .; D gene: .; J gene: TRBJ2-1; V gene: TRBV5-1; CDR3 protein: CASSLFLGGYNEQFF; CDR3 DNA: TGCGCCAGCAGCTTGTTTTTAGGTGGGTACAATGAGCAGTTCTTC
clone size: .; D gene: .; J gene: TRBJ2-1; V gene: TRBV27; CDR3 protein: CASSFGGVPYNEQFF; CDR3 DNA: TGTGCCAGCAGTTTTGGCGGGGTCCCCTACAATGAGCAGTTCTTC
clone size: .; D gene: .; J gene: TRBJ1-1; V gene: TRBV5-1; CDR3 protein: CASSPYGDTEAFF; CDR3 DNA: TGCGCCAGCTCACCTTATGGTGACACTGAAGCTTTCTTT
clone size: .; D gene: TRBD2; J gene: TRBJ2-1; V gene: TRBV10-3; CDR3 protein: CASSGDYNEQFF; CDR3 DNA: TGTGCCAGTAGCGGGGACTACAATGAGCAGTTCTTC
clone size: .; D gene: .; J gene: TRBJ2-5; V gene: TRBV28; CDR3 protein: CASTLGLWGSQETQYF; CDR3 DNA: TGTGCCAGCACCCTAGGCCTTTGGGGTTCCCAAGAGACCCAGTACTTC
clone size: .; D gene: .; J gene: TRBJ2-2; V gene: TRBV11-3; CDR3 protein: CASNDRTSNTGELFF; CDR3 DNA: TGTGCCAGCAACGATAGAACCTCGAACACCGGGGAGCTGTTTTTT